This T cell receptor (beta chain) comes out of a study of Graves' ophthalmopathy and Graves' hyperthyroidism. CDR3 length equals 14 residues. The J segment lost 5 bases and the V segment lost 5 bases, leaving 4 bases of the junction unmatched. The germline gives CDR1 DFQATT, CDR2 SNEGSKA (reference sequence). Amplification targeted the TCR beta CDR3 regions, with RNA transcripts as the source material. Following a first-round RT-PCR that used HTBI primers, a second-round multiplex PCR was carried out. TCRdb analysed the multiplex PCR reads with MiXCR anew, one entry per CDR3 protein. The table lists about 39,000 distinct CDR3 sequences, approximately 55% of them singletons. The PBMCs had their origin in roughly 9.8 ml of fresh peripheral blood.

This sequence originates from an adult woman with stable Graves' hyperthyroidism. The gene calls are TRBV20-1 and TRBJ1-5; 12 bases line up with TRBD1. The sequenced sample was peripheral blood. The CDR3 DNA is TGCAGTGCTCCCGGGACAGGGGGCGATCAGCCCCAGCATTTT. Protein sequence: CSAPGTGGDQPQHF.